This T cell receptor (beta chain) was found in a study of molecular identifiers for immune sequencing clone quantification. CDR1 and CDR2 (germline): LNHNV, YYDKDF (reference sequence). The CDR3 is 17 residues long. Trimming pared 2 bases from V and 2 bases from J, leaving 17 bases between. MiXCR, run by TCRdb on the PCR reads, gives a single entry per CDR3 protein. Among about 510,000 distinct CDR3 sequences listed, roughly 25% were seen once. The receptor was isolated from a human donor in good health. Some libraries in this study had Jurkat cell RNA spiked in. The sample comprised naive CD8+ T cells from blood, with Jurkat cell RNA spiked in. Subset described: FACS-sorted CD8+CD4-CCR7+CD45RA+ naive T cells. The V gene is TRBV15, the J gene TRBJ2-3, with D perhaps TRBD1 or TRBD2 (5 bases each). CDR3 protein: CATSRLGNWGTTDTQYF. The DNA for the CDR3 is TGTGCCACCAGCAGATTGGGAAACTGGGGGACCACAGATACGCAGTATTTT.